A single sample gave rise to the 30 T cell receptor beta chains below, sequenced in a study of T cells in Graves' hyperthyroidism and ophthalmopathy. Amplification targeted TCR beta CDR3 regions from RNA transcripts. The study used the HTBI primer set for a first-round RT-PCR of the TCR CDR3. MiXCR was run by TCRdb on the multiplex PCR reads, yielding one entry per CDR3 protein. The sample holds fewer than 500,000 distinct CDR3 sequences; about 14% are singletons and the top ten take roughly 21%. Source material: blood. Receptors were obtained from a woman aged 25 to 39 with Graves' ophthalmopathy.

V and J are TRBV2 and TRBJ2-1; 10 positions match TRBD2. Germline CDR1 reads SNHLY; CDR2 reads FYNNEI. The CDR3 sequence is 14 residues long. Trimming cost V 4 bases and J 9 bases; bases outside gene matches: 6. The DNA for the CDR3 is TGTGCCAGCAGTGCCCAGCGGGGGGGTTTTGAGCAGTTCTTC. It yields the protein CASSAQRGGFEQFF.

This clonotype was counted a few times. This chain joins TRBV29-1 and TRBJ2-2, with unresolved D. CDR1 is SQVTM, CDR2 ANQGSEA, per germline. Trimming removed 5 bases at V and 2 bases at J, with 12 bases between. This CDR3 is built from 14 residues. DNA of the CDR3: TGCAGCGTTTCCGATAGGGTCAACACCGGGGAGCTGTTTTTT. As protein: CSVSDRVNTGELFF.

CDR3 residues: CASSEARTDNEQFF. In DNA, the CDR3 is TGCGCCAGCAGCGAAGCAAGAACTGACAATGAGCAGTTCTTC. V is TRBV4-1 and J is TRBJ2-1; D call uncertain. CDR3 length equals 14 residues. Trimming shortened V by 5 bases and J by 5 bases, and 13 bases separated the two germline ends. Germline CDR1 MGHRA, CDR2 YSYEKL.

This clonotype was counted ten times or more. Written as DNA, the CDR3 is TGTGCCAGCGGAACAAAAAGAGACAGGGGAAACAATGAGCAGTTCTTC. Amino acids: CASGTKRDRGNNEQFF. V is TRBV6-2 or TRBV6-3 and J is TRBJ2-1, with 8 positions matching TRBD1. The CDR3 loop spans 16 amino acids. Germline V gene lookup returns CDR1 MNHEY and CDR2 SVGEGT. The ends lost 8 bases at V and 5 bases at J; junction bases unmatched: 14.

This clonotype has at least ten counts. The gene calls are TRBV15 and TRBJ2-7, with 10 bases identical to TRBD1. The CDR3 has 15 residues. Unmatched junction bases numbered 6, after V lost 5 bases and J lost 2 bases. Germline lookup yields CDR1 LNHNV and CDR2 YYDKDF (reference sequence). CDR3: CATSGPGTGAYEQYF. CDR3 coding DNA: TGTGCCACCAGCGGACCCGGGACAGGGGCCTACGAGCAGTACTTC.

This clonotype was counted at least ten times. This chain uses TRBV12-3 or TRBV12-4 with TRBJ1-2; 7 bases are shared with TRBD1. The V gene end was trimmed by 5 bases and the J gene end by 5 bases; junction bases not matched to a gene: 8. The CDR3 consists of 14 residues. CDR3: CASSDGTDQYGYTF. The CDR3 DNA reads TGTGCCAGCAGTGACGGGACAGATCAATATGGCTACACCTTC.

The chain combines TRBV9 with TRBJ2-5; weak D call: TRBD2 (6 bases). The CDR3 consists of 14 residues. The V end was cut by 0 bases, the J end by 2 bases, with 8 bases between. From germline, CDR1 is SGDLS and CDR2 YYNGEE. This chain's CDR3 is CASSVAGVQETQYF. CDR3 coding DNA: TGTGCCAGCAGCGTAGCGGGGGTACAAGAGACCCAGTACTTC.

This clonotype was observed a few times. The chain couples TRBV29-1 to TRBJ2-1, with D perhaps being TRBD1 or TRBD2 (5 bases each). The CDR3 covers 12 residues. With 3 bases removed from V and 9 bases from J, the gap between germline ends came to 12 bases. CDR1 and CDR2 (germline): SQVTM, ANQGSEA. For the CDR3, the DNA is TGCAGCGTTGAGTCCGAGGGGAGTGAGCAGTTCTTC. Its protein product is CSVESEGSEQFF.

This clonotype was detected ten times or more. The V and J genes are TRBV12-3 or TRBV12-4 and TRBJ1-6; possible D gene TRBD1, 5 bases. This CDR3 is built from 15 residues. Trimming left V 5 bases short and J 5 bases short, with 13 bases between. CDR3 protein: CASSPRDRNNSPLHF. In nucleotides, the CDR3 is TGTGCCAGCAGTCCGCGGGACCGGAATAATTCACCCCTCCACTTT.

This clonotype appeared many times. The chain carries TRBV2 and TRBJ1-6, with D hard to call. Trimming took off 5 bases at V and 6 bases at J, with 11 bases between the two ends. Germline loops: CDR1 SNHLY, CDR2 FYNNEI. This CDR3 has 14 amino acids. DNA of the CDR3: TGTGCCAGCAGTCGGACGGAGATTAATTCACCCCTCCACTTT. Protein: CASSRTEINSPLHF.

This clonotype was seen many times. The chain carries TRBV27 and TRBJ2-7; 7 bases are shared with TRBD1. CDR1 is MNHEY, CDR2 SMNVEV, per germline (reference sequence). The junction had 8 bases not matched to a gene; V was cut back by 3 bases and J by 3 bases. The CDR3 extends over 15 amino acids. CDR3 in DNA: TGTGCCAGCAGTTTCGTCGGGACAGCTTTCTACGAGCAGTACTTC. Residues: CASSFVGTAFYEQYF.

This clonotype was recorded at least ten times. This chain links TRBV11-2 with TRBJ2-5, with 9 bases identical to TRBD1. The CDR3 has 15 residues. Looked up from germline, CDR1 is SGHAT and CDR2 is FQNNGV. The V gene end was trimmed by 2 bases and the J gene end by 4 bases; junction bases not matched to a gene: 5. The CDR3 DNA follows: TGTGCCAGCAGCTTACGAACAGGGGGCGGAGAGACCCAGTACTTC. Amino acids: CASSLRTGGGETQYF.

The rearrangement joins TRBV11-3 to TRBJ2-1; D gene unclear. Germline-derived CDR1 and CDR2 are SGHNT and YENEEA. The CDR3 loop spans 14 amino acids. The ends were cut back, 2 bases at V and 2 bases at J, with 7 bases in the middle. This chain's CDR3 is CASSLHKTYNEQFF. The CDR3 DNA reads TGTGCCAGCAGCTTACATAAGACCTACAATGAGCAGTTCTTC.

The table lists this clonotype with many counts. The chain has TRBV7-3 and TRBJ2-5, with TRBD2 matching 12 bases. The germline CDR1 and CDR2 sequences are SGHTA and FQGTGA. This CDR3 region has 16 residues. Trimming cost V 5 bases and J 2 bases; bases outside gene matches: 6. CDR3 residues: CASSPLAGGGQETQYF. DNA for the CDR3: TGTGCCAGCAGCCCCCTAGCGGGGGGGGGTCAAGAGACCCAGTACTTC.

This sequence joins TRBV6-1 and TRBJ2-1, with 8 bases lining up with TRBD2. After removal of 6 bases from V and 4 bases from J, the junction contained 11 bases not matched to a gene. Germline CDR1 reads MNHNS; CDR2 reads SASEGT. The CDR3 loop spans 16 amino acids. This CDR3 reads CASRASGRLDYNEQFF. The CDR3 region has the DNA TGTGCCAGCAGGGCAAGCGGGAGACTCGATTACAATGAGCAGTTCTTC.

In its sample, this clonotype was seen many times. The chain employs TRBV6-1 and TRBJ2-5, with 7 bases lining up with TRBD1. The CDR3 is made up of 15 amino acids. With 4 bases clipped from V and 1 base from J, the junction kept 6 bases outside the gene matches. From germline, CDR1 is MNHNS and CDR2 SASEGT. CDR3 amino acids: CASSGATGPQETQYF. In DNA form, the CDR3 reads TGTGCCAGCAGTGGAGCGACAGGGCCCCAAGAGACCCAGTACTTC.

This clonotype was picked up many times. The V gene is TRBV30, the J gene TRBJ2-7; 7 bases line up with TRBD2. The V segment lost 2 bases and the J segment 3 bases; nucleotides outside the gene matches: 4. This CDR3 is built from 13 residues. Germline lookup yields CDR1 GTSNPN and CDR2 SVGIG (reference sequence). CDR3 nucleotide sequence: TGTGCCTGGAGTCAGGGAGGGCGCTACGAGCAGTACTTC. Protein product: CAWSQGGRYEQYF.

This clonotype was observed at least ten times. The DNA of the CDR3 is TGTGCCAGCAGTTTTAGACGGGAGAACACTGAAGCTTTCTTT. It yields the protein CASSFRRENTEAFF. The V call is TRBV12-3 or TRBV12-4, the J call TRBJ1-1, with D unclear. Between the trimmed V and J ends, which lost 3 bases and 1 base, there was a span of 9 bases. There are 14 residues in the CDR3.

In DNA form, the CDR3 reads TGTGCCAGCAGCTTAGCGGTAGGGAGGGTTTTGACCACTGAAGCTTTCTTT. It translates to CASSLAVGRVLTTEAFF. The J gene is TRBJ1-1, the V gene TRBV7-6, with D unclear. The CDR3 totals 17 residues. Trimming took 0 bases from V and 4 from J, leaving 18 bases between them. CDR1 and CDR2 from the germline V gene are SGHVS and FNYEAQ.

This clonotype has a count of ten or more. The genes are TRBV2 and TRBJ2-1, with TRBD2 as a possible D gene (7 bases). The ends were cut back, 7 bases at V and 1 base at J, with 17 bases in the middle. Germline-derived CDR1 and CDR2 are SNHLY and FYNNEI. The CDR3 covers 16 residues. The CDR3 region is CASTYNRGGSYNEQFF. The DNA for the CDR3 is TGTGCCAGCACATATAATAGGGGGGGGTCCTACAATGAGCAGTTCTTC.

The chain uses TRBV9 and TRBJ1-3; no firm D call. CDR3 size: 16 residues. The germline V and J ends were trimmed by 0 bases and 4 bases, with 14 bases remaining between them. Germline V lookup: CDR1 SGDLS, CDR2 YYNGEE. CDR3 amino acids: CASSVELRGSGNTIYF. The CDR3 DNA follows: TGTGCCAGCAGCGTAGAGTTGAGAGGGTCCGGAAACACCATATATTTT.

This chain uses TRBV24-1 with TRBJ1-2; unclear D gene. Per germline, CDR1 KGHDR and CDR2 SFDVKD. Trimming pared 3 bases from V and 8 bases from J, leaving 12 bases between. The CDR3 sequence is 13 residues long. DNA of the CDR3: TGTGCCACCAGTGATGCCGCCCAGAGGGGCTACACCTTC. Protein: CATSDAAQRGYTF.

The table lists this clonotype with many counts. The chain has TRBV6-1 and TRBJ1-1; 7 nucleotides align to TRBD1. The CDR3 contains 17 residues. The germline gives CDR1 MNHNS, CDR2 SASEGT. V dropped 3 bases and J dropped 4; count of bases not matched to a gene: 14. CDR3 amino acids: CASSDYQLTGLPTEAFF. The DNA of the CDR3 is TGTGCCAGCAGTGACTACCAGCTGACAGGGCTGCCCACTGAAGCTTTCTTT.

This clonotype was seen many times. The chain is built from TRBV7-9 and TRBJ2-2, with 9 bases that match TRBD1. This CDR3 has 15 amino acids. Trimming removed 4 bases from V and 3 bases from J; junction bases left unmatched: 3. Germline V CDR1 and CDR2: SEHNR, FQNEAQ (reference sequence). CDR3 in DNA: TGTGCCAGCAGCTCTCGGACAGGGGACACCGGGGAGCTGTTTTTT. This gives the protein CASSSRTGDTGELFF.

V gene TRBV7-3 combines with J gene TRBJ2-2, with TRBD2 matching 11 bases. V lost 5 bases to trimming and J lost 6 bases; unmatched junction nucleotides: 8. This CDR3 has 16 amino acids. Germline loops: CDR1 SGHTA, CDR2 FQGTGA. CDR3 sequence reads: CASSPRLAGLSGELFF. CDR3 DNA sequence: TGTGCCAGCAGCCCTCGACTAGCGGGGCTATCCGGGGAGCTGTTTTTT. The whole variable domain, remainder taken from reference TRBV7-3 and TRBJ2-2, is GAGVSQTPSNKVTEKGKYVELRCDPISGHTALYWYRQSLGQGPEFLIYFQGTGAADDSGLPNDRFFAVRPEGSVSTLKIQRTERGDSAVYLCASSPRLAGLSGELFFGEGSRLTVL.

This clonotype was seen a handful of times. A read error is possible here, since a much larger clone lies one base away. The rearrangement uses TRBV6-1 and TRBJ2-5; D may be TRBD1 or TRBD2 (6 bases each). Germline V gives CDR1 MNHNS, CDR2 SASEGT. The CDR3 consists of 15 residues. The DNA of the CDR3 is TGTGCCAGCACCCCCCGGCTGGGGGGCCAAGAGACCCGGTACTTC. Translation gives CASTPRLGGQETRYF.

This clonotype was counted at least ten times. This sequence joins TRBV6-5 and TRBJ2-3; 8 nucleotides line up with TRBD1. Germline CDR1 reads MNHEY; CDR2 reads SVGAGI. J was trimmed by 6 bases and V by 4 bases; bases with no gene match: 9. This CDR3 region has 15 residues. The CDR3 DNA reads TGTGCCAGCAGTTCTCGGACAGGGTCCTATGATACGCAGTATTTT. Translating gives CASSSRTGSYDTQYF.

The rearrangement uses TRBV7-2 and TRBJ2-1, with 9 positions matching TRBD2. Germline loops: CDR1 SGHTA, CDR2 FQGNSA. Trimming cost V 8 bases and J 8 bases; bases outside gene matches: 7. The CDR3 totals 13 residues. CDR3 region: CASGAGGPHEQFF. The CDR3 DNA reads TGTGCCAGCGGGGCGGGGGGGCCTCATGAGCAGTTCTTC. Full variable domain (rest looked up from reference TRBV7-2 and TRBJ2-1): GAGVSQSPSNKVTEKGKDVELRCDPISGHTALYWYRQSLGQGLEFLIYFQGNSAPDKSGLPSDRFSAERTGGSVSTLTIQRTQQEDSAVYLCASGAGGPHEQFFGPGTRLTVL.

The chain combines TRBV5-1 with TRBJ2-1; 7 bases agree with TRBD2. Per germline, CDR1 SGHRS and CDR2 YFSETQ. The CDR3 extends over 15 amino acids. Losses at the gene ends were 7 bases for V and 5 bases for J; bases not matched to a gene: 12. The CDR3 sequence: CASGDGLAGNNEQFF. For the CDR3, the DNA is TGCGCCAGCGGCGACGGGTTAGCGGGCAACAATGAGCAGTTCTTC.

This clonotype was picked up many times. The chain recombines TRBV27 with TRBJ2-3; 13 positions match TRBD2. The CDR3 runs 15 residues. Germline V CDR1 and CDR2: MNHEY, SMNVEV (reference sequence). V trimming: 5 bases; J trimming: 5 bases; junction bases outside the gene matches: 4. CDR3 sequence reads: CASSLGTSGIDTQYF. CDR3 DNA: TGTGCCAGCAGTCTAGGGACTAGCGGGATAGATACGCAGTATTTT.